A selection of T cell receptor beta chains follows, all from one sample in a study of cytomegalovirus exposure and HLA in healthy donors. Profiled with immunoSEQ multiplex PCR; TCRdb holds only in-frame clones, not every one. The sample lists about 97,000 clones; approximately 85% were seen once. Sample: PBMCs. Source of these receptors: a man aged 25 to 40 in good health and CMV-seronegative. Both conserved end residues are part of each CDR3. D genes are given only for firm matches. The size entry is marked missing in some rows and otherwise reads once, few, many or a size class.

v_gene	abundance	d_gene	len	CDR3aa
TRBV5-1	.	.	14	CASSQGSNTGELFF
TRBV7-6	.	.	15	CASSLVGGPLYEQYF
TRBV5-8	once	.	14	CASSHSLGGQPQHF
TRBV29-1	.	TRBD1	15	CSVEKGRDRGYEQYF
TRBV5-6	.	.	15	CASSFGRGASYEQYF
TRBV6-6	.	TRBD1	14	CASSYQGAPGELFF
TRBV5-1	.	TRBD1	16	CASSLGGQETNTEAFF
TRBV7-8	.	.	13	CASSLALNQPQHF
TRBV27	.	.	14	CASSDGGYVGEQYF
TRBV6-5	.	.	16	CASSYATGPINEKLFF
TRBV9	.	.	15	CASSVQGLSHQPQHF
TRBV7-9	.	.	13	CASSLDPGYEQYF
TRBV4-3	.	.	16	CASSQEGGAGANVLTF
TRBV5-1	.	.	15	CASSLDPGDRSIQYF
TRBV28	once	.	15	CASSLLIGLTGDEFF